This T cell receptor beta chain was sequenced for a study of T cell responses to AZD1222 COVID-19 vaccine. Overall study: The study pooled second doses at about 4 or about 12 weeks. Study-wide findings and caveats: Among the donors, most were white British and more were female, and clonal diversity was possibly underestimated. Following two doses of AZD1222, Spike-specific TCR breadth and depth rose. Among AZD1222 vaccinees, only five or six were seropositive at baseline.

V lost 5 bases and J 5 bases, leaving 6 bases between the germline ends. CDR3 length equals 11 residues. As concerns this clone: The target antigen is unknown.

This table comes from immunoSEQ multiplex PCR, and its TCRdb copy is limited to in-frame clones, with some not included. The sample shows about 150,000 clones, 90% of them seen only once. This chain joins TRBV12-3 or TRBV12-4 and TRBJ1-2; no definite D call. The clonotype originates from an adult in good health. Sequencing used peripheral blood, obtained on day 0 of AZD1222 vaccination. CDR3 protein: CASSQDYGYTF. CDR3 nucleotides: TGTGCCAGCAGTCAAGATTATGGCTACACCTTC.